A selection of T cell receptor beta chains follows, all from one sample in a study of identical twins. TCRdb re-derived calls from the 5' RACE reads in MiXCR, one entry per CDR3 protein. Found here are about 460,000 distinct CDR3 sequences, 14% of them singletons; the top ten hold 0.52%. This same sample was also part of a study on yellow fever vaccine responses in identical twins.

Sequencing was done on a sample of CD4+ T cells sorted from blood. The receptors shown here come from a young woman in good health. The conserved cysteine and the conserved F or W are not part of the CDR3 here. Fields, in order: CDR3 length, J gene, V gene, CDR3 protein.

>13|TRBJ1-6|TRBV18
ASSDGGVVNSPLH
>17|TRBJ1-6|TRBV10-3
AISEQGTGDLSYNSPLH
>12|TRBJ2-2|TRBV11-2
ASSNRRVTGELF
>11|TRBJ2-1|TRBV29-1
SVLGSGTIEQF
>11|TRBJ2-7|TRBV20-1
SAPPGLLYEQY
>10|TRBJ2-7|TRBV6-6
ASSGTAREQY
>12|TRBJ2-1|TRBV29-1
SVRGREVSHEQF
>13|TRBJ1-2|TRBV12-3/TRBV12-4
ASSRSRTGNYGYT
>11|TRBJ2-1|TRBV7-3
ASSLLRGNEQF
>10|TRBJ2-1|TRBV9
ASSPQHNEQF
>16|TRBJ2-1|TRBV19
ASSTPGLAGPSYNEQF
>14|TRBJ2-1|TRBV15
ATSRVVGRGRDEQF
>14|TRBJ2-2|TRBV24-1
ATSDLAPKNTGELF
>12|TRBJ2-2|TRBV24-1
ATRGQGGTGELF
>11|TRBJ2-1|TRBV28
ASAFSSYNEQF
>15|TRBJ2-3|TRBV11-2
ASIPVRGPLGTDTQY
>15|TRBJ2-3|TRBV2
ASSPIGPSVSTDTQY
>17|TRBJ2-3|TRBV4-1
ASSQDTPLAGESTDTQY
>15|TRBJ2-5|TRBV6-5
ANSYSIRLGNQETQY
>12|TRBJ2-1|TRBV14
ASSMPGQGKEQF
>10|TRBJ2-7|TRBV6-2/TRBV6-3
ASSYLIYEQY
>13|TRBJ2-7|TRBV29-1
SVYTGTKSSYEQY
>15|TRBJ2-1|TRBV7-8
ASSLPDRDASYNEQF
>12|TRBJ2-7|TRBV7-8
ASSLVLGVREQY
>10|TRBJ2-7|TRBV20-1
SARDKPYEQY
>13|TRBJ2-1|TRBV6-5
ASSYQLAGGNEQF
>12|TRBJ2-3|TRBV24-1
ATGAKSGTDTQY